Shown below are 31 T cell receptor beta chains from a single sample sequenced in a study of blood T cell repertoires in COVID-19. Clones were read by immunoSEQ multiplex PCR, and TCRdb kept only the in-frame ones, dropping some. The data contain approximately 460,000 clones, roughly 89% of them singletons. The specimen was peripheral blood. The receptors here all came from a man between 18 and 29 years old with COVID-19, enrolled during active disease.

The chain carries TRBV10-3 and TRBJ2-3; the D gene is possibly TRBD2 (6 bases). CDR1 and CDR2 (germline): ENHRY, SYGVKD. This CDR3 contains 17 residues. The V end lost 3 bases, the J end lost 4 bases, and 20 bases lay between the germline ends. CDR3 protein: CAISEDGASDNSDTQYF. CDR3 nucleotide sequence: TGTGCCATCAGTGAAGATGGCGCTAGCGATAATTCAGATACGCAGTATTTT.

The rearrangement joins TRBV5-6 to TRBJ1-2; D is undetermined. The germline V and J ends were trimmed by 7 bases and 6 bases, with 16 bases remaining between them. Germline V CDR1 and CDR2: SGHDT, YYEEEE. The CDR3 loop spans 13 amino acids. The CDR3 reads CASSPRRLDGYTF. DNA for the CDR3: TGTGCCAGCTCCCCGAGGAGGCTTGATGGCTACACCTTC.

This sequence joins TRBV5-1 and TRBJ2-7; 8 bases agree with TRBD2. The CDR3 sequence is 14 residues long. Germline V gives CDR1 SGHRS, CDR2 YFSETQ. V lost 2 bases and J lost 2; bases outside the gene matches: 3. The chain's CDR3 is CASSLTGLAYEQYF. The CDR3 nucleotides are TGCGCCAGCAGCTTAACGGGACTAGCCTACGAGCAGTACTTC.

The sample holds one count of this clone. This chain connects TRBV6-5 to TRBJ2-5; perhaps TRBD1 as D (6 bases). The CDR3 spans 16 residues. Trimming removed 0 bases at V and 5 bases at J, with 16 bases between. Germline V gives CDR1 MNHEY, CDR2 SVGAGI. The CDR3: CASSYSGASTWETQYF. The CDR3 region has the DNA TGTGCCAGCAGTTACTCGGGGGCTAGTACATGGGAGACCCAGTACTTC.

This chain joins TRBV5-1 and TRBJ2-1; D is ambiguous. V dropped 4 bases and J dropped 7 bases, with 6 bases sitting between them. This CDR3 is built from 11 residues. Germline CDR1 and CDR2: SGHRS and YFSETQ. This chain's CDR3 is CASSLINEQFF. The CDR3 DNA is TGCGCCAGCAGCCTTATAAATGAGCAGTTCTTC. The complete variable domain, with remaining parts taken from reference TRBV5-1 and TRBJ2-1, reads KAGVTQTPRYLIKTRGQQVTLSCSPISGHRSVSWYQQTPGQGLQFLFEYFSETQRNKGNFPGRFSGRQFSNSRSEMNVSTLELGDSALYLCASSLINEQFFGPGTRLTVL.

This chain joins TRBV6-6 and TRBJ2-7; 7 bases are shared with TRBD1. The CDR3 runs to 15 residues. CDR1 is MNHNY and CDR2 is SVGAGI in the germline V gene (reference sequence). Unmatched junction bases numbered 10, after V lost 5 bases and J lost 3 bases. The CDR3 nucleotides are TGTGCCAGCAGTCTCCAAGGGGGCGCCGGCTACGAGCAGTACTTC. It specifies CASSLQGGAGYEQYF.

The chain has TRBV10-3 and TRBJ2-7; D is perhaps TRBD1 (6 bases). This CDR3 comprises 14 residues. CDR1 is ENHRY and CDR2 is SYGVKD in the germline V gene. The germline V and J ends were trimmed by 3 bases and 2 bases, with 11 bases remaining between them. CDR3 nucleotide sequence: TGTGCCATCAGTGATCCGAACAGGGCCTACGAGCAGTACTTC. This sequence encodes CAISDPNRAYEQYF.

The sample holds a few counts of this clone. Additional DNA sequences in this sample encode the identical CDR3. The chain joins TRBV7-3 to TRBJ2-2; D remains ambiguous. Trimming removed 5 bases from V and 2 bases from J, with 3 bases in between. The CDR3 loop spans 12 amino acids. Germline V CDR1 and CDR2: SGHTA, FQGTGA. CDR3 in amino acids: CASSPNTGELFF. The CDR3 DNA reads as TGTGCCAGCAGCCCAAACACCGGGGAGCTGTTTTTT.

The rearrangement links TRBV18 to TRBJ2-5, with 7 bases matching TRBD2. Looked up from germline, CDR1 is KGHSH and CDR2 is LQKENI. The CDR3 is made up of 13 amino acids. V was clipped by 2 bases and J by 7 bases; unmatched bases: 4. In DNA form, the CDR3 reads TGTGCCAGCTCACCAGGGGAGGGCCGGACCCAGTACTTC. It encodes CASSPGEGRTQYF. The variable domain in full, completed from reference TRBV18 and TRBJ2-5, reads NAGVMQNPRHLVRRRGQEARLRCSPMKGHSHVYWYRQLPEEGLKFMVYLQKENIIDESGMPKERFSAEFPKEGPSILRIQQVVRGDSAAYFCASSPGEGRTQYFGPGTRLLVL.

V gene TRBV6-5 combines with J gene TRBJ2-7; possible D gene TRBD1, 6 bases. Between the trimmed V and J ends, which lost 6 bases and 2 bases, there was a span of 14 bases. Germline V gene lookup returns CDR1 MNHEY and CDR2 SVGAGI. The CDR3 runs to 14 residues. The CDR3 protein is CASRPGQGPYEQYF. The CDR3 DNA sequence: TGTGCCAGCAGGCCGGGACAAGGCCCCTACGAGCAGTACTTC.

The CDR3 here is CASNPSGTYEQYF. The CDR3 DNA is TGTGCCAGCAACCCTAGCGGAACCTACGAGCAGTACTTC. The chain joins TRBV6-5 to TRBJ2-7; 7 nucleotides line up with TRBD2. The CDR3 is made up of 13 amino acids. The V gene's germline CDR1 is MNHEY and CDR2 SVGAGI. The V gene end was trimmed by 7 bases and the J gene end by 2 bases; junction bases not matched to a gene: 5.

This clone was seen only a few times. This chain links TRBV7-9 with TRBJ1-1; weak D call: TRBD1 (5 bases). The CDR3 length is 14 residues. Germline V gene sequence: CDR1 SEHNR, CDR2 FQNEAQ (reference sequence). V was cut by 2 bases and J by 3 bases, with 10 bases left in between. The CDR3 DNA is TGTGCCAGCAGCTTATCGGGCAGGGACACTGAAGCTTTCTTT. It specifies CASSLSGRDTEAFF.

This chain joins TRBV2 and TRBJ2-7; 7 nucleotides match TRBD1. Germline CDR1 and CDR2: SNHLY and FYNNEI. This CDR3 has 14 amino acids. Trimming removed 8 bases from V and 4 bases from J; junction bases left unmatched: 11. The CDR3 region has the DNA TGTGCCAGCCTAGGGGGCCAAATCACGTACGAGCAGTACTTC. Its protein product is CASLGGQITYEQYF.

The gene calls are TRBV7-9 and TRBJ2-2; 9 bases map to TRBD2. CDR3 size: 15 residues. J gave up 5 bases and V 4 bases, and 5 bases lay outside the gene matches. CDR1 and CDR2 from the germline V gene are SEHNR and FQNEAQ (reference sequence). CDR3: CASSSSGAGTGELFF. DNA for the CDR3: TGTGCCAGCAGCTCTAGCGGGGCGGGGACCGGGGAGCTGTTTTTT.

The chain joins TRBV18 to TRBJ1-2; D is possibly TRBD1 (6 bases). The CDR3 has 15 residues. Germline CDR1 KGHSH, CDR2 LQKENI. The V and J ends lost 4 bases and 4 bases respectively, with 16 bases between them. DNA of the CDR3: TGTGCCAGCTCACTCAAGGACAGCCCACTCTATGGCTACACCTTC. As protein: CASSLKDSPLYGYTF.

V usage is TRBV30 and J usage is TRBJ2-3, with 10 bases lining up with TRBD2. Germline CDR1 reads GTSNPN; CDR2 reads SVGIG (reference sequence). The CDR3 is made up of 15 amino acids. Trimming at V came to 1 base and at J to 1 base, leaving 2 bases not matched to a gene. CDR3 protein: CAWSAGTSGTDTQYF. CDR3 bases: TGTGCCTGGAGTGCCGGGACTAGCGGCACAGATACGCAGTATTTT.

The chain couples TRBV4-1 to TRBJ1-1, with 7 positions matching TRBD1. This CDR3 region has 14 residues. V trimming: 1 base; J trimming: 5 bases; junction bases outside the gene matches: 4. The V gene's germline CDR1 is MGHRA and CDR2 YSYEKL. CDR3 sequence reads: CASSQADRRTEAFF. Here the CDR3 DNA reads TGCGCCAGCAGCCAAGCGGACAGGCGGACTGAAGCTTTCTTT.

Written as DNA, the CDR3 is TGTGCCAGCGGGACACAGCAAGAGACCCAGTACTTC. Residues: CASGTQQETQYF. The V gene is TRBV18, the J gene TRBJ2-5, with D possibly matching TRBD1 (6 bases). The germline CDR1 and CDR2 sequences are KGHSH and LQKENI. The germline V and J ends were trimmed by 8 bases and 2 bases, with 9 bases remaining between them. The CDR3 totals 12 residues.

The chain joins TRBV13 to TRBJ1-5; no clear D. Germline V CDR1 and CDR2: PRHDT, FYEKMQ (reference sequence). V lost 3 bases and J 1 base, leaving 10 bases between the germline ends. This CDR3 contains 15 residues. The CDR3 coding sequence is TGTGCCAGCAGCTTGGGAGGCAGGAGCAATCAGCCCCAGCATTTT. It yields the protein CASSLGGRSNQPQHF.

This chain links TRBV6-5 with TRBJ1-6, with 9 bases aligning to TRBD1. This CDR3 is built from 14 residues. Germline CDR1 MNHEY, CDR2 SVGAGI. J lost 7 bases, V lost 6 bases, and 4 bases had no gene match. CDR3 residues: CASRKGTGNSPLHF. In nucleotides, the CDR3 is TGTGCCAGCAGGAAAGGGACAGGGAATTCACCCCTCCACTTT.

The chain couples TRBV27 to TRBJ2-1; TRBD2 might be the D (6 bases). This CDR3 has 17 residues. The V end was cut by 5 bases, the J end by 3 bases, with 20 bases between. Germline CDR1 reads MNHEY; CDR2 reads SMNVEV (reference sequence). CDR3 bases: TGTGCCAGCAGTACACTCCTTTCCGCGGGAAACTACAATGAGCAGTTCTTC. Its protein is CASSTLLSAGNYNEQFF.

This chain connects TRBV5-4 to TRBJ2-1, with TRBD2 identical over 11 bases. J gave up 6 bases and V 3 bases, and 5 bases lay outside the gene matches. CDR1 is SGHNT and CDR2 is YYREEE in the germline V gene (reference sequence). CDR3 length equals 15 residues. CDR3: CASSWGLAEGNEQFF. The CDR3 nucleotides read TGTGCCAGCAGCTGGGGACTAGCGGAGGGCAATGAGCAGTTCTTC.

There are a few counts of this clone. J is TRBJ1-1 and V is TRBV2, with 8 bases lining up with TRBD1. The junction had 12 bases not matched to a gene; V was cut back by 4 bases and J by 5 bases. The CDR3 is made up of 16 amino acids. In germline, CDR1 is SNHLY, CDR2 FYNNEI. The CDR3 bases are TGTGCCAGCAGTGGGGCCAGGGGGCAAATGGGGACTGAAGCTTTCTTT. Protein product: CASSGARGQMGTEAFF.

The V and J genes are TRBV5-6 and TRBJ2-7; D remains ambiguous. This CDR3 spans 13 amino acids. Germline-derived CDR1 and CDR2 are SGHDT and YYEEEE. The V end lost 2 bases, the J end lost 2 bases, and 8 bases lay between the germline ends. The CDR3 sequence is CASSFGTTYEQYF. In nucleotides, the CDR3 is TGTGCCAGCAGCTTTGGCACTACCTACGAGCAGTACTTC.

CDR3 DNA sequence: TGTGCCAGCAGCCCACCGGACAGGGCTATAAAAGATGAAAAACTGTTTTTT. Protein: CASSPPDRAIKDEKLFF. This chain uses TRBV14 with TRBJ1-4, with 8 nucleotides matching TRBD1. The CDR3 sequence is 17 residues long. Germline-derived CDR1 and CDR2 are SGHDN and FVKESK. With 4 bases clipped from V and 6 bases from J, the junction kept 13 bases outside the gene matches.

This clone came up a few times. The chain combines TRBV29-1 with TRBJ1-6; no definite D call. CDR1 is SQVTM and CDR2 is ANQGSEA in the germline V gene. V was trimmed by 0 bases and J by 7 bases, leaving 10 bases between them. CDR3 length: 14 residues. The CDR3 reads CSVEDRGNNSPLHF. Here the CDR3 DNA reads TGCAGCGTTGAAGATAGAGGAAACAATTCACCCCTCCACTTT.

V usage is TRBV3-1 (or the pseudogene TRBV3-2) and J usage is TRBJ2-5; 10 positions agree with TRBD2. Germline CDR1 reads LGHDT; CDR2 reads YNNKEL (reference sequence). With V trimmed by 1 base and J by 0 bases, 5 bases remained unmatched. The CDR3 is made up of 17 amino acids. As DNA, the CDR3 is TGTGCCAGCAGCCAAGTACTAGCGGGATTGTACCAAGAGACCCAGTACTTC. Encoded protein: CASSQVLAGLYQETQYF.

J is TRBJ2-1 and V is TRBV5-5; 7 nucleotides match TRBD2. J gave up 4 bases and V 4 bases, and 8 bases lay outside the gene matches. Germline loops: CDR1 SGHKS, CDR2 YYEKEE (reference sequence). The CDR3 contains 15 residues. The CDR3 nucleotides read TGTGCCAGCAGCCCTGATTCTAGCGGTTACAATGAGCAGTTCTTC. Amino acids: CASSPDSSGYNEQFF.

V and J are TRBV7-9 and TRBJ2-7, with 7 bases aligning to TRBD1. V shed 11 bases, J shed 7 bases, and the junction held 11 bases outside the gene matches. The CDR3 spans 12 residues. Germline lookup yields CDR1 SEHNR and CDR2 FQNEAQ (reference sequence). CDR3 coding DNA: TGTGCCGTCGGGACAGTGACGAGTGAGCAGTACTTC. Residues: CAVGTVTSEQYF.

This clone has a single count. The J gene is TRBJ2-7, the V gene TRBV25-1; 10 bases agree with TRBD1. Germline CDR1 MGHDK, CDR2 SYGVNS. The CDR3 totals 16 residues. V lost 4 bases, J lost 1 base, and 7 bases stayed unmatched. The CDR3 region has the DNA TGTGCCAGCAGTGCCACCGGGACAGGGGTTTCCTACGAGCAGTACTTC. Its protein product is CASSATGTGVSYEQYF.

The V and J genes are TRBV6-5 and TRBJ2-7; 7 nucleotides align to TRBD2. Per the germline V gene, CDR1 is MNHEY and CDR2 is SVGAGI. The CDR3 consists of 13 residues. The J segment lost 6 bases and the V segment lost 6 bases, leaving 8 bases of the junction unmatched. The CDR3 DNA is TGTGCCAGCAGACTAGAACCGGGGGGCGAGCAGTACTTC. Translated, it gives CASRLEPGGEQYF.